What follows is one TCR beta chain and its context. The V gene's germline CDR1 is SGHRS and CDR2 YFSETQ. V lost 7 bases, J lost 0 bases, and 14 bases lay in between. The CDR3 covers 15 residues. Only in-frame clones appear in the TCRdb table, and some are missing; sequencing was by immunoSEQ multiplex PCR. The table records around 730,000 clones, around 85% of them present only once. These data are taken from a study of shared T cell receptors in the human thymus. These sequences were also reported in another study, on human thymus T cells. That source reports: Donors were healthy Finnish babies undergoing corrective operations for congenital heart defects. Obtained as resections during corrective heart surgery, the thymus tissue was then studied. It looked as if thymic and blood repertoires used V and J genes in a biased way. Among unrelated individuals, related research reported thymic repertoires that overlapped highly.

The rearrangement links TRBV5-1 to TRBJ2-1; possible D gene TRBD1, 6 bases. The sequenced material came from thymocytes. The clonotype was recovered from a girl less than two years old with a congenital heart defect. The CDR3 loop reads CASLATRGSYNEQFF. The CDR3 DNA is TGCGCCAGCCTTGCTACCAGGGGCTCCTACAATGAGCAGTTCTTC.